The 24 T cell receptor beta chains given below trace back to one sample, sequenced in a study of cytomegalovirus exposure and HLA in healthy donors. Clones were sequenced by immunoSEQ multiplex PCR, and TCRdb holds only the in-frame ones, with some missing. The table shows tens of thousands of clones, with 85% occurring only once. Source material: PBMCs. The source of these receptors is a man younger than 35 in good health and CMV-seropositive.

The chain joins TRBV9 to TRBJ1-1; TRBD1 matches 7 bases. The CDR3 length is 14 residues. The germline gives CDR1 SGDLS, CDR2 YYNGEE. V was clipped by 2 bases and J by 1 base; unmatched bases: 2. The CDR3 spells CASSVQGENTEAFF. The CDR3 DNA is TGTGCCAGCAGCGTTCAGGGGGAGAACACTGAAGCTTTCTTT. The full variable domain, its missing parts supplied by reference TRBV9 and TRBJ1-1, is DSGVTQTPKHLITATGQRVTLRCSPRSGDLSVYWYQQSLDQGLQFLIQYYNGEERAKGNILERFSAQQFPDLHSELNLSSLELGDSALYFCASSVQGENTEAFFGQGTRLTVV.

DNA for the CDR3: TGTGCCAGCAGTTACCAGAGGAATCAGCCCCAGCATTTT. Translating gives CASSYQRNQPQHF. The V gene is TRBV6-5, the J gene TRBJ1-5, with D hard to call. V was trimmed by 2 bases and J by 4 bases, leaving 6 bases between them. The CDR3 extends over 13 amino acids. Germline CDR1 MNHEY, CDR2 SVGAGI.

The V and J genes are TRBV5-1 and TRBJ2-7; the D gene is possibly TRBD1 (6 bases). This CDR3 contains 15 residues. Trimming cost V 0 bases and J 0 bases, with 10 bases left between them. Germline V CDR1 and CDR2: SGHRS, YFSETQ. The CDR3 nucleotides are TGCGCCAGCAGCTTGGGGCAGGGGCTCTCCTACGAGCAGTACTTC. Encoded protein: CASSLGQGLSYEQYF.

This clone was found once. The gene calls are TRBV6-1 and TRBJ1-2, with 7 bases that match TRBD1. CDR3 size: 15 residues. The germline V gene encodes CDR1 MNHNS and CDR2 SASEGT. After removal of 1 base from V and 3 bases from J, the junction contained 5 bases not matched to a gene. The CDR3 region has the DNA TGTGCCAGCAGTGAAGGTCGGGGACAGTACTATGGCTACACCTTC. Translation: CASSEGRGQYYGYTF.

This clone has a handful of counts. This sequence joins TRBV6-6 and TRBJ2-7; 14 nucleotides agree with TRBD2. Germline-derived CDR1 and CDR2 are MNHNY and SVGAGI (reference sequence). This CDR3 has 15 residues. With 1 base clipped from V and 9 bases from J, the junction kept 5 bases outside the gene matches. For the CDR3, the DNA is TGTGCCAGCAGTTACTTGGGACTAGCGGGAGAGGGGCAGTACTTC. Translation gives CASSYLGLAGEGQYF.

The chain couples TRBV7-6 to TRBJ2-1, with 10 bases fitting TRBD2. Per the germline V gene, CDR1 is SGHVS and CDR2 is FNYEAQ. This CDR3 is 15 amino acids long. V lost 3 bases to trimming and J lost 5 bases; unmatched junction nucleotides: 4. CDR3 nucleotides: TGTGCCAGCAGCTTCGGACTAGCGGCAAACAATGAGCAGTTCTTC. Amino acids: CASSFGLAANNEQFF.

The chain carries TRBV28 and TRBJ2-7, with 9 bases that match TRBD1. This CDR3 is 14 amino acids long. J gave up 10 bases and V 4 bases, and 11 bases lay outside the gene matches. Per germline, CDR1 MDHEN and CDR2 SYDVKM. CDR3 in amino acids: CASSSPGQGLPQYF. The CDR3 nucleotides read TGTGCCAGCAGTTCCCCGGGACAGGGATTACCCCAGTACTTC.

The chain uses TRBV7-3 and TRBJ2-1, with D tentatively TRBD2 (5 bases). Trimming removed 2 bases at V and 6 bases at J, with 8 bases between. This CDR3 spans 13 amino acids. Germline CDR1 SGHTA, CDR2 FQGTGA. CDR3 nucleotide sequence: TGTGCCAGCAGCTTATGGAGGCGCAATGAGCAGTTCTTC. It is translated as CASSLWRRNEQFF. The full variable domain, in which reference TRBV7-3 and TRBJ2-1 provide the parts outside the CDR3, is GAGVSQTPSNKVTEKGKYVELRCDPISGHTALYWYRQSLGQGPEFLIYFQGTGAADDSGLPNDRFFAVRPEGSVSTLKIQRTERGDSAVYLCASSLWRRNEQFFGPGTRLTVL.

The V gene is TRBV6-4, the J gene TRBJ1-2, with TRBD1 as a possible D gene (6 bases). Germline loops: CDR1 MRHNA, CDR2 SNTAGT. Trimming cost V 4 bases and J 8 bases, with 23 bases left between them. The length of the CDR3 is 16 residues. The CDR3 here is CASSVTFRTVGVGYTF. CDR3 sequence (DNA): TGTGCCAGCAGTGTAACGTTTCGGACAGTAGGCGTCGGCTACACCTTC.

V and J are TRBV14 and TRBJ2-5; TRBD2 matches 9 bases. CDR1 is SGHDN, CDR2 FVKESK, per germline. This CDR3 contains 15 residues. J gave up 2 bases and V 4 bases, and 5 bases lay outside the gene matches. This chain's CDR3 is CASSLRLAAQETQYF. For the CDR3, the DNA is TGTGCCAGCAGCCTTCGACTAGCGGCACAAGAGACCCAGTACTTC. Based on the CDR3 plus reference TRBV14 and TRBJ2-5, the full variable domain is EAGVTQFPSHSVIEKGQTVTLRCDPISGHDNLYWYRRVMGKEIKFLLHFVKESKQDESGMPNNRFLAERTGGTYSTLKVQPAELEDSGVYFCASSLRLAAQETQYFGPGTRLLVL.

Here the CDR3 reads CSVGRDTEYYEQYF. CDR3 bases: TGCAGCGTTGGAAGGGACACCGAGTACTACGAGCAGTACTTC. This rearrangement joins TRBV29-1 to TRBJ2-7; perhaps TRBD1 as D (6 bases). The CDR3 is 14 amino acids. Per the germline V gene, CDR1 is SQVTM and CDR2 is ANQGSEA. V was shortened by 4 bases and J by 3 bases, with 16 bases between the two germline ends.

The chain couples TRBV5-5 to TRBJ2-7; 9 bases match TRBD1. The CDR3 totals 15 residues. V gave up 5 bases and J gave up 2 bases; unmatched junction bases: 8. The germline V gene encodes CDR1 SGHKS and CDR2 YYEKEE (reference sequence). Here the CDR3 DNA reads TGTGCCAGCAGGGCCACCGGGACAGGGCCCTACGAGCAGTACTTC. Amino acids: CASRATGTGPYEQYF.

CDR3: CASSYSYRANYGYTF. The CDR3 region has the DNA TGTGCCAGCAGTTACTCTTATCGAGCGAACTATGGCTACACCTTC. The chain uses TRBV6-5 and TRBJ1-2, with D unclear. The CDR3 is 15 residues long. The germline gives CDR1 MNHEY, CDR2 SVGAGI. Between the trimmed V and J ends, which lost 0 bases and 2 bases, there was a span of 10 bases.

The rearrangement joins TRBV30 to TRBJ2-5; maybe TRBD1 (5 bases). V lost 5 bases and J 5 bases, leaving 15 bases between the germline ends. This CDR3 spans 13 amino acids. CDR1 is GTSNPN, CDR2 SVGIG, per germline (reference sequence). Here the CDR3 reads CAWALGVQETQYF. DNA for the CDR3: TGTGCCTGGGCCTTAGGGGTTCAGGAGACCCAGTACTTC.

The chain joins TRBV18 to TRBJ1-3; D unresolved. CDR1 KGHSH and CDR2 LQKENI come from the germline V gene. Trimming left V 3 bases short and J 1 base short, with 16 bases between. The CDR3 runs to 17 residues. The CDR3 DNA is TGTGCCAGCTCACCCAACCGCGGGAGTCGTTCTGGAAACACCATATATTTT. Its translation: CASSPNRGSRSGNTIYF.

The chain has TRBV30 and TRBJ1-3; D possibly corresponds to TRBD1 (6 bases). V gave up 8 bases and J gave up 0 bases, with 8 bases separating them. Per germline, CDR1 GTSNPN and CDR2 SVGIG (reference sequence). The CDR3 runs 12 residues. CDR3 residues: CARRGSGNTIYF. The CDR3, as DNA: TGTGCCCGCAGGGGCTCTGGAAACACCATATATTTT. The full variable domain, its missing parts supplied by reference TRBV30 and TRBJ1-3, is SQTIHQWPATLVQPVGSPLSLECTVEGTSNPNLYWYRQAAGRGLQLLFYSVGIGQISSEVPQNLSASRPQDRQFILSSKKLLLSDSGFYLCARRGSGNTIYFGEGSWLTVV.

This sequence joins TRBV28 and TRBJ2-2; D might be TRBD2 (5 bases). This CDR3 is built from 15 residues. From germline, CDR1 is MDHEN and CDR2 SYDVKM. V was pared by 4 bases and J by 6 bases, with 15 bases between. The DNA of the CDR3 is TGTGCCAGCAGTTCTTATTCTGGGAGCTCCGGGGAGCTGTTTTTT. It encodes CASSSYSGSSGELFF.

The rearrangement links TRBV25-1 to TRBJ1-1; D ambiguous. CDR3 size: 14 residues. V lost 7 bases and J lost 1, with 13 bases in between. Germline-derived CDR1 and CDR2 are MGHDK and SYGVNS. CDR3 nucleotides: TGTGCCAGCACCCCCCCGGAGTGGAACACTGAAGCTTTCTTT. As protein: CASTPPEWNTEAFF.

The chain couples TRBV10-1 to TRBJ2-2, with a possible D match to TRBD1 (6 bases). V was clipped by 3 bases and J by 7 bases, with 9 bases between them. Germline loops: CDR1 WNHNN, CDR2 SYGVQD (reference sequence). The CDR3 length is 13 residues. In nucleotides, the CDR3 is TGCGCCAGCAGTGAAGGGGGATTCGGGGAGCTGTTTTTT. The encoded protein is CASSEGGFGELFF.

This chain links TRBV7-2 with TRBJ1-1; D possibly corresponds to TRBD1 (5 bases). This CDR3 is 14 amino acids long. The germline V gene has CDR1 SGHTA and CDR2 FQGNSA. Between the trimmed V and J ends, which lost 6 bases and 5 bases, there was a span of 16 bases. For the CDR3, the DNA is TGTGCCAGCAGACCCCCGGGCAAGGGGACTGAAGCTTTCTTT. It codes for CASRPPGKGTEAFF. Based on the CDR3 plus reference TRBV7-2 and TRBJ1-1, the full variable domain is GAGVSQSPSNKVTEKGKDVELRCDPISGHTALYWYRQSLGQGLEFLIYFQGNSAPDKSGLPSDRFSAERTGGSVSTLTIQRTQQEDSAVYLCASRPPGKGTEAFFGQGTRLTVV.

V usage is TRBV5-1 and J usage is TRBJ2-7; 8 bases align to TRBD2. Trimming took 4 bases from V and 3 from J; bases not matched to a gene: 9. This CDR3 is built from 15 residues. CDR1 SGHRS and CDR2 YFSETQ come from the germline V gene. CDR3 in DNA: TGCGCCAGCAGCCGGGGGGGGGCTGGTCGCTACGAGCAGTACTTC. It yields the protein CASSRGGAGRYEQYF.

CDR3 coding DNA: TGCAGCGGGGTGCGACTAGCCCGTCCGGATACGCAGTATTTT. Translating it yields CSGVRLARPDTQYF. The chain recombines TRBV29-1 with TRBJ2-3; 7 nucleotides align to TRBD2. V was clipped by 7 bases and J by 6 bases; unmatched bases: 13. This CDR3 comprises 14 residues. Germline CDR1 is SQVTM and CDR2 is ANQGSEA.

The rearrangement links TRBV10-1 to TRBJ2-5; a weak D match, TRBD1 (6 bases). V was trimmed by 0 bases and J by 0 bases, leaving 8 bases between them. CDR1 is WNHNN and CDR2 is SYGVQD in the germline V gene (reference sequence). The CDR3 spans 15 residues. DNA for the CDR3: TGCGCCAGCAGTGAGTCGGCAGGGGACCAAGAGACCCAGTACTTC. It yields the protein CASSESAGDQETQYF.

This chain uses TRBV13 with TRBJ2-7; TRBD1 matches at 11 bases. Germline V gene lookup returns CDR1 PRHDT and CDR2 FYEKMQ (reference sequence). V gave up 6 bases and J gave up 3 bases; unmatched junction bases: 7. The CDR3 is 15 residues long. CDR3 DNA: TGTGCCAGCAGTTACGGGACAGGGGGACTCTACGAGCAGTACGTC. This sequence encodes CASSYGTGGLYEQYV.